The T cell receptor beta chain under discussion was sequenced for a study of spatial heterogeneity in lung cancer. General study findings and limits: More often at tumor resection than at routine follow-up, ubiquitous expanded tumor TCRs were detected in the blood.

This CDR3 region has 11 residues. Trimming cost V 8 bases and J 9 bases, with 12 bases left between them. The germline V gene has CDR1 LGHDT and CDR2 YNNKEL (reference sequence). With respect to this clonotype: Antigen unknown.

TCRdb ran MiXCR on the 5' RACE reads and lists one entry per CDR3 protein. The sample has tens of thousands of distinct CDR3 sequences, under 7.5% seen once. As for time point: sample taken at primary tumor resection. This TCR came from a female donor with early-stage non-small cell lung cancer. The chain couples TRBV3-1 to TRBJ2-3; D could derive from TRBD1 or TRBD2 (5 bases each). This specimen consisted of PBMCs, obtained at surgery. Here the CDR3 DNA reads TGTGCCAGCGGGACGAGCGCCACGCAGTATTTT. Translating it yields CASGTSATQYF.